This TCR beta chain is from a study of T cell responses to AZD1222 COVID-19 vaccine. Study-wide points: In a largely white British group with more females than males, clonal diversity was possibly underestimated. At 160-218 and 743-854, vaccine-associated CD4 TCRs were dominant, and they spanned spike.

Germline CDR1 reads DFQATT; CDR2 reads SNEGSKA (reference sequence). CDR3 length equals 11 residues. The V and J ends lost 2 bases and 5 bases respectively, with 6 bases between them. Some clones are missing from TCRdb's copy, which holds only in-frame ones; the method was immunoSEQ multiplex PCR. Among over 85,000 clones listed, about 89% were seen once. Concerning this clone: Its target is not known.

The clonotype was recovered from an adult in good health. The chain links TRBV20-1 to TRBJ1-1; no clear D gene. The input for sequencing was peripheral blood, taken on day 0 of AZD1222 vaccination. The CDR3 region has the DNA TGCAGTGCTAGAAGGCGGACTGAAGCTTTCTTT. It specifies CSARRRTEAFF.